These 17 T cell receptor beta chains originate from one sample sequenced in a study of brain T cells in children with intractable seizures. Only in-frame clones appear in the TCRdb table, and some are missing; sequencing was by immunoSEQ multiplex PCR. The table lists 35,000 to 50,000 clones, around nine tenths of them singletons. Sequenced here: peripheral blood, sampled at surgery. These receptor sequences come from a girl aged 2-10 years with tuberous sclerosis and intractable seizures.

V and J are TRBV24-1 and TRBJ1-2; D is unclear. Trimming removed 0 bases from V and 4 bases from J, with 8 bases in between. Germline CDR1 is KGHDR and CDR2 is SFDVKD. This CDR3 region has 14 residues. For the CDR3, the DNA is TGTGCCACCAGTGATTTGAACAGCCCCTATGGCTACACCTTC. Its protein product is CATSDLNSPYGYTF.

This clone was seen only once. Here the CDR3 DNA reads TGTGCCAGCAGTGAGTTCATCTTTACGTACCAAGAGACCCAGTACTTC. Protein product: CASSEFIFTYQETQYF. The chain uses TRBV6-1 and TRBJ2-5, with D uncertain. Trimming took 3 bases from V and 0 from J, leaving 14 bases between them. The germline gives CDR1 MNHNS, CDR2 SASEGT. CDR3 length: 16 residues.

The sample holds one count of this clone. This chain connects TRBV24-1 to TRBJ2-4; either TRBD1 or TRBD2 may supply D (7 bases each). V gave up 6 bases and J gave up 4 bases, with 15 bases separating them. The CDR3 is 15 amino acids. The germline V gene encodes CDR1 KGHDR and CDR2 SFDVKD. DNA for the CDR3: TGTGCCACCAGTCATAGACAGGGAGGGAAAAACATTCAGTACTTC. This sequence encodes CATSHRQGGKNIQYF.

The rearrangement uses TRBV5-1 and TRBJ2-3; D is uncertain. Trimming shortened V by 6 bases and J by 2 bases, and 7 bases separated the two germline ends. Germline V gene sequence: CDR1 SGHRS, CDR2 YFSETQ. The CDR3 consists of 12 residues. In DNA form, the CDR3 reads TGCGCCAGCATCGGCCCCACAGATACGCAGTATTTT. Translated: CASIGPTDTQYF.

In DNA form, the CDR3 reads TGTGCCACCAGACAGGGAACTACAGATACGCAGTATTTT. Translation: CATRQGTTDTQYF. The V call is TRBV24-1, the J call TRBJ2-3; D is possibly TRBD1 (6 bases). Trimming removed 7 bases at V and 3 bases at J, with 10 bases between. CDR3 length: 13 residues. Germline V gene lookup returns CDR1 KGHDR and CDR2 SFDVKD.

The table lists this clone with a few counts. V gene TRBV3-1 (or the pseudogene TRBV3-2) combines with J gene TRBJ1-3; a weak D match, TRBD1 (6 bases). V gave up 4 bases and J gave up 0 bases, with 10 bases separating them. The germline V gene has CDR1 LGHDT and CDR2 YNNKEL (reference sequence). CDR3 length equals 15 residues. The CDR3 reads CASSRGGPSGNTIYF. DNA of the CDR3: TGTGCCAGCAGCCGGGGGGGGCCCTCTGGAAACACCATATATTTT.

The V gene is TRBV2, the J gene TRBJ2-3; perhaps TRBD1 as D (5 bases). Germline V gene data show CDR1 as SNHLY and CDR2 as FYNNEI. The germline V and J ends were trimmed by 7 bases and 6 bases, with 20 bases remaining between them. The CDR3 is made up of 15 amino acids. As DNA, the CDR3 is TGTGCCAGCAACTATAGGGGAAGTCTAGTTGATACGCAGTATTTT. Protein sequence: CASNYRGSLVDTQYF. Combining the CDR3 with reference TRBV2 and TRBJ2-3 gives the whole variable domain EPEVTQTPSHQVTQMGQEVILRCVPISNHLYFYWYRQILGQKVEFLVSFYNNEISEKSEIFDDQFSVERPDGSNFTLKIRSTKLEDSAMYFCASNYRGSLVDTQYFGPGTRLTVL.

This rearrangement joins TRBV4-1 to TRBJ1-1; possible D gene TRBD1, 6 bases. The CDR3 has 11 residues. The V end lost 8 bases, the J end lost 3 bases, and 7 bases lay between the germline ends. Germline CDR1 and CDR2: MGHRA and YSYEKL. Here the CDR3 DNA reads TGCGCCAGCGAGGGGGACACTGAAGCTTTCTTT. Protein: CASEGDTEAFF.

V usage is TRBV7-9 and J usage is TRBJ2-2; possible D gene TRBD1, 5 bases. CDR3 length: 17 residues. Germline V gives CDR1 SEHNR, CDR2 FQNEAQ (reference sequence). Trimming left V 1 base short and J 7 bases short, with 19 bases between. The CDR3, as DNA: TGTGCCAGCAGCTTAGTCACCTGGAGCAGGGTGCACGGGGAGCTGTTTTTT. Protein sequence: CASSLVTWSRVHGELFF.

V usage is TRBV3-1 (or the pseudogene TRBV3-2) and J usage is TRBJ1-1; TRBD1 agrees at 7 bases. The CDR3 has 14 amino acids. V lost 3 bases, J lost 0 bases, and 1 base stayed unmatched. The germline CDR1 and CDR2 sequences are LGHDT and YNNKEL (reference sequence). CDR3 region: CASSHGTVNTEAFF. In DNA, the CDR3 is TGTGCCAGCAGCCATGGGACAGTGAACACTGAAGCTTTCTTT.

The rearrangement joins TRBV29-1 to TRBJ2-4, with D uncertain. The germline V gene encodes CDR1 SQVTM and CDR2 ANQGSEA. V dropped 5 bases and J dropped 9 bases, with 17 bases sitting between them. The CDR3 covers 13 residues. The CDR3 DNA reads as TGCAGCGTTAGGGCAGACTCGTCTGGCATTCAGTACTTC. It translates to CSVRADSSGIQYF.

The genes are TRBV4-1 and TRBJ2-2, with D possibly TRBD2 on 6 matching bases. The V and J ends lost 0 bases and 3 bases respectively, with 17 bases between them. Germline values: CDR1 MGHRA, CDR2 YSYEKL. The CDR3 is made up of 18 amino acids. This CDR3 reads CASSQDELRRGHTGELFF. In nucleotides, the CDR3 is TGCGCCAGCAGCCAAGACGAGTTAAGGAGGGGACACACCGGGGAGCTGTTTTTT.

The chain uses TRBV9 and TRBJ1-2, with 7 bases that match TRBD1. CDR1 SGDLS and CDR2 YYNGEE come from the germline V gene. This CDR3 spans 15 amino acids. V trimming: 0 bases; J trimming: 3 bases; junction bases outside the gene matches: 5. The CDR3 sequence: CASSVDGRGDYGYTF. The CDR3 nucleotides are TGTGCCAGCAGCGTAGATGGCAGGGGGGACTATGGCTACACCTTC.

In its sample, this clone was seen a few times. V gene TRBV5-1 combines with J gene TRBJ2-1, with 10 nucleotides matching TRBD1. With V trimmed by 4 bases and J by 6 bases, 16 bases remained unmatched. The CDR3 contains 18 residues. Germline-derived CDR1 and CDR2 are SGHRS and YFSETQ. The CDR3 loop is CASSLSPISGTGANEQFF. CDR3 DNA: TGCGCCAGCAGCCTCTCGCCCATATCCGGGACAGGGGCCAATGAGCAGTTCTTC.

V is TRBV4-1 and J is TRBJ2-7; D perhaps matches TRBD1 (5 bases). CDR1 MGHRA and CDR2 YSYEKL come from the germline V gene. Trimming left V 1 base short and J 4 bases short, with 8 bases between. The CDR3 totals 13 residues. The CDR3 here is CASSQGRQYEQYF. DNA for the CDR3: TGCGCCAGCAGCCAAGGTCGACAGTACGAGCAGTACTTC.

The rearrangement joins TRBV5-1 to TRBJ2-3, with D perhaps matching TRBD2 (5 bases). Trimming took 0 bases from V and 2 from J, leaving 10 bases between them. Germline loops: CDR1 SGHRS, CDR2 YFSETQ. The CDR3 sequence is 15 residues long. This CDR3 is CASSLEFSDTDTQYF. The CDR3 region has the DNA TGCGCCAGCAGCTTGGAATTTAGCGACACAGATACGCAGTATTTT.

V usage is TRBV9 and J usage is TRBJ2-3, with 10 bases identical to TRBD2. The CDR3 has 14 residues. The germline gives CDR1 SGDLS, CDR2 YYNGEE. With 0 bases clipped from V and 6 bases from J, the junction kept 1 base outside the gene matches. The CDR3 is CASSVEAGGDTQYF. The CDR3 region has the DNA TGTGCCAGCAGCGTAGAAGCGGGGGGGGATACGCAGTATTTT.